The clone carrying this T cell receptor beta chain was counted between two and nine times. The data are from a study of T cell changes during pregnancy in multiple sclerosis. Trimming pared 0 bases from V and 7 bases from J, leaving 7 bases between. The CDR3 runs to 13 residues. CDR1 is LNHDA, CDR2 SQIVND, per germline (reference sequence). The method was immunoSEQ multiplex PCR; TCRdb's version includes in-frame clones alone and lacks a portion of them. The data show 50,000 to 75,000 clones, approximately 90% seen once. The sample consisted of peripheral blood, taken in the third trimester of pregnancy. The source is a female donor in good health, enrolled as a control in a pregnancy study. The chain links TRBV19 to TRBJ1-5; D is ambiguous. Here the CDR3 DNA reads TGTGCCAGTAGTATAGACACGGTGCAGCCCCAGCATTTT. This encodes CASSIDTVQPQHF.